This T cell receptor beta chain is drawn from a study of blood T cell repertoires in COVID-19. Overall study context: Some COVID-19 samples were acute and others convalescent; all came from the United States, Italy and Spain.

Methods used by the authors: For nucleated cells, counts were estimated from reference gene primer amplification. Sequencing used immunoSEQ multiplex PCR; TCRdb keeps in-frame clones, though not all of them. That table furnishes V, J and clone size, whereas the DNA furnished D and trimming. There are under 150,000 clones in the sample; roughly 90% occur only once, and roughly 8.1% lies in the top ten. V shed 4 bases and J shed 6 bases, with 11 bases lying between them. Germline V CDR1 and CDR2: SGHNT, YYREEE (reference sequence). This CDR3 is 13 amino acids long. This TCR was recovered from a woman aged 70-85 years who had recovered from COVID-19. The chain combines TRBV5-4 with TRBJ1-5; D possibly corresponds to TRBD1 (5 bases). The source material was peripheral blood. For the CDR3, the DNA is TGTGCCAGCAGCCGGGGGTCAGGTCAGCCCCAGCATTTT. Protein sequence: CASSRGSGQPQHF. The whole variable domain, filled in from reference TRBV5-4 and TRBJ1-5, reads ETGVTQSPTHLIKTRGQQVTLRCSSQSGHNTVSWYQQALGQGPQFIFQYYREEENGRGNFPPRFSGLQFPNYSSELNVNALELDDSALYLCASSRGSGQPQHFGDGTRLSIL.